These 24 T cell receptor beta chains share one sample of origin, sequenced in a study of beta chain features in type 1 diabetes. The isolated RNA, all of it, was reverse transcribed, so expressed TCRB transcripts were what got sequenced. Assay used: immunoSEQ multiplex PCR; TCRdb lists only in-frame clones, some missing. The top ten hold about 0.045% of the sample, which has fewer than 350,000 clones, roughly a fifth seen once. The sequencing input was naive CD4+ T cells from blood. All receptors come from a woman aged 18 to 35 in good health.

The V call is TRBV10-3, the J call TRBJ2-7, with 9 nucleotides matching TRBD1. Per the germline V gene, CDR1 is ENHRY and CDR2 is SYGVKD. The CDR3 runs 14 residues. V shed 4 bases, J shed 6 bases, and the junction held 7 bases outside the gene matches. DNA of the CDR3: TGTGCCATCAGTGGTCCCGGGACAGGGTCCGAGCAGTACTTC. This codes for CAISGPGTGSEQYF.

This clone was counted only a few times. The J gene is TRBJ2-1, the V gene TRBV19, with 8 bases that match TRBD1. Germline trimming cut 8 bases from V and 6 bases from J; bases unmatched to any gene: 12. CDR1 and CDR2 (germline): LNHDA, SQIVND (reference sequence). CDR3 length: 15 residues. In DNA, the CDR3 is TGTGCCAGTGCAACGCGGACAGGGTGGATCAATGAGCAGTTCTTC. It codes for CASATRTGWINEQFF.

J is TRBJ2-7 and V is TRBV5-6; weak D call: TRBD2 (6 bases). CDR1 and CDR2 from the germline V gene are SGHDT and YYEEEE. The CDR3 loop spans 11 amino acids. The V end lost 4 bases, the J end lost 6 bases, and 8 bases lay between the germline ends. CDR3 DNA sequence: TGTGCCAGCAGCCGGGAGTCCGAGCAGTACTTC. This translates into CASSRESEQYF.

The CDR3 reads CASSVGRFPYGYTF. CDR3 coding DNA: TGTGCCAGCAGCGTAGGGCGGTTCCCCTATGGCTACACCTTC. V gene TRBV9 combines with J gene TRBJ1-2; no clear D gene. This CDR3 comprises 14 residues. CDR1 is SGDLS, CDR2 YYNGEE, per germline. Trimming took 0 bases from V and 4 from J, leaving 10 bases between them.

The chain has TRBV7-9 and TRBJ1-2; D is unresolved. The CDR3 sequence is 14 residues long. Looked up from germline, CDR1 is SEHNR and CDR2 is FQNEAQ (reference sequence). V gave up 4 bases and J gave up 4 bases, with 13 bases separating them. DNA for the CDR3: TGTGCCAGCAGCTCCGCCCGGCAGCGCTATGGCTACACCTTC. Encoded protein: CASSSARQRYGYTF. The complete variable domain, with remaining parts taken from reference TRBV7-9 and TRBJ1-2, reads DTGVSQNPRHKITKRGQNVTFRCDPISEHNRLYWYRQTLGQGPEFLTYFQNEAQLEKSRLLSDRFSAERPKGSFSTLEIQRTEQGDSAMYLCASSSARQRYGYTFGSGTRLTVV.

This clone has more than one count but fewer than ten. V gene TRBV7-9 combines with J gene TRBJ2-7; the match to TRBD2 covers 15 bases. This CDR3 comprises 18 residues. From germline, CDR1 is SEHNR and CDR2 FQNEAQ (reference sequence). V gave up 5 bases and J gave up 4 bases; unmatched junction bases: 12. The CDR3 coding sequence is TGTGCCAGCAGCCCCCGCGGCGGACTAGCGGGAGGGGGATACGAGCAGTACTTC. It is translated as CASSPRGGLAGGGYEQYF. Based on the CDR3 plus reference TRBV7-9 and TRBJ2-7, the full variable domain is DTGVSQNPRHKITKRGQNVTFRCDPISEHNRLYWYRQTLGQGPEFLTYFQNEAQLEKSRLLSDRFSAERPKGSFSTLEIQRTEQGDSAMYLCASSPRGGLAGGGYEQYFGPGTRLTVT.

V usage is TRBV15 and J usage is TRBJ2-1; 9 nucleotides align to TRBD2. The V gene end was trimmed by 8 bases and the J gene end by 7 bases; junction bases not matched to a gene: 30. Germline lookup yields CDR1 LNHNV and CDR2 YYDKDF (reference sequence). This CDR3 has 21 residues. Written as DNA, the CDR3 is TGTGCCACCCCTCATGAGGGGCGCGAGACTAGCGGACCATCCCCACTAAATGAGCAGTTCTTC. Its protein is CATPHEGRETSGPSPLNEQFF.

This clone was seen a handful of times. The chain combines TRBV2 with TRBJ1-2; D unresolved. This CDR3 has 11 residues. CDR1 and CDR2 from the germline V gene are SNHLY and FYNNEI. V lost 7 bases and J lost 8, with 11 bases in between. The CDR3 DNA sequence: TGTGCCAGCAACCGAAACTCGGGCTACACCTTC. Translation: CASNRNSGYTF.

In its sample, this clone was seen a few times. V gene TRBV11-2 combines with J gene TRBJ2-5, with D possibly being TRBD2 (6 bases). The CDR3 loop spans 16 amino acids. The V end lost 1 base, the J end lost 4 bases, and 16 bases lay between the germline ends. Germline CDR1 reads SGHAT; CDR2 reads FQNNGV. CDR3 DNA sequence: TGTGCCAGCAGCTTAGGCGCCGGCTTAGCGGTAGAGACCCAGTACTTC. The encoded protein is CASSLGAGLAVETQYF.

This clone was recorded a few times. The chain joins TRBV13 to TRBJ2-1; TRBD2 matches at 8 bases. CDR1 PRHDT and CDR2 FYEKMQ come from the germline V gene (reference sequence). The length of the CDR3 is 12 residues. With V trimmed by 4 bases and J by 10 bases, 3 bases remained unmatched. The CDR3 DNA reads TGTGCCAGCAGCTCCGCTAGCGGGGAGCAGTTCTTC. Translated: CASSSASGEQFF.

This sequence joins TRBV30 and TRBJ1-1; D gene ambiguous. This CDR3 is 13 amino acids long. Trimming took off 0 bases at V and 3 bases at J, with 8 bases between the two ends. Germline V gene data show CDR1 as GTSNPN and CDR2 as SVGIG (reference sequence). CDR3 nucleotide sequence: TGTGCCTGGAGTGTGAGGCTGGACACTGAAGCTTTCTTT. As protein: CAWSVRLDTEAFF.

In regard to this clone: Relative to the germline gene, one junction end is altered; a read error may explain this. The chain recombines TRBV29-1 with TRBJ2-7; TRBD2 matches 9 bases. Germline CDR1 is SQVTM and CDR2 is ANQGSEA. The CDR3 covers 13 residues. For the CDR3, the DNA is TGTCGGAGCGGGGGGTCTGGGGTTCGGGAGCAGTACTTC. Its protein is CRSGGSGVREQYF.

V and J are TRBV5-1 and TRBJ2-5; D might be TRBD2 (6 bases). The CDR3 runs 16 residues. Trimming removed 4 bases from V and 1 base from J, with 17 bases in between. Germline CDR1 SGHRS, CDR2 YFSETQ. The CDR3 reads CASSPGTLVSQETQYF. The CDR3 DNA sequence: TGCGCCAGCAGCCCCGGGACTTTGGTCAGCCAAGAGACCCAGTACTTC.

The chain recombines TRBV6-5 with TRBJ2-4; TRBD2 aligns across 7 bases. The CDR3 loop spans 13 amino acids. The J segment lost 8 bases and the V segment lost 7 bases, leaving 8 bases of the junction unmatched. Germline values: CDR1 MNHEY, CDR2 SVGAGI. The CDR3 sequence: CASKREELDIQYF. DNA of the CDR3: TGTGCCAGCAAACGGGAGGAGTTGGACATTCAGTACTTC.

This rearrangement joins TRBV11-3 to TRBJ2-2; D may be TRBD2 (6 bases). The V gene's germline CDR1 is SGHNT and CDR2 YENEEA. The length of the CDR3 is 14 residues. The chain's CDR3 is CAARVGGDTGELFF. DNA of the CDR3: TGTGCTGCCAGGGTCGGAGGGGACACCGGGGAGCTGTTTTTT.

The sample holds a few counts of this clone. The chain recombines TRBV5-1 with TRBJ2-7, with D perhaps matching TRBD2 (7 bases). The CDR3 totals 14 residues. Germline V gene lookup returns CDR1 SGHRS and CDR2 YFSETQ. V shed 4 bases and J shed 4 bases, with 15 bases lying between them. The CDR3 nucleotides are TGCGCCAGCAGCCCTCGGGGGGCCGGATACGAGCAGTACTTC. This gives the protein CASSPRGAGYEQYF.

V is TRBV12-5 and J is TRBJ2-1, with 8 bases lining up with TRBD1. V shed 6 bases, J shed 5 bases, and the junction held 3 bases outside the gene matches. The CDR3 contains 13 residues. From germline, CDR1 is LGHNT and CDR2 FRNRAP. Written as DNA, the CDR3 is TGTGCTAGTGGAGGGACAGGTGACAATGAGCAGTTCTTC. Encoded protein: CASGGTGDNEQFF.

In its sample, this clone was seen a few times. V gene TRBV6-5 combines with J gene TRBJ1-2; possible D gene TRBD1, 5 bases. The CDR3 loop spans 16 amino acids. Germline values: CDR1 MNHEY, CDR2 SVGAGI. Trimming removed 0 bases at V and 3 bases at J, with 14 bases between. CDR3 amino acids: CASSYSLTVVDYGYTF. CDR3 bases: TGTGCCAGCAGTTACTCTTTGACAGTGGTGGACTATGGCTACACCTTC.

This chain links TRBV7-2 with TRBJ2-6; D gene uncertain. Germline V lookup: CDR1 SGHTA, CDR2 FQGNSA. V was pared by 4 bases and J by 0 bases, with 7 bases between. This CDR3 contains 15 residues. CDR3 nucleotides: TGTGCCAGCAGCTCCCGGGTCTCTGGGGCCAACGTCCTGACTTTC. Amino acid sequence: CASSSRVSGANVLTF.

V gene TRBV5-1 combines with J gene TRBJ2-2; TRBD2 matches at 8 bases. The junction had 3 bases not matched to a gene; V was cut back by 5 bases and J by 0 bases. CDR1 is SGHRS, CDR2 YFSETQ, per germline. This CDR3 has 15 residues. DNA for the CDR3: TGCGCCAGCAGGGTAGCGGGAACGAACACCGGGGAGCTGTTTTTT. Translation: CASRVAGTNTGELFF.

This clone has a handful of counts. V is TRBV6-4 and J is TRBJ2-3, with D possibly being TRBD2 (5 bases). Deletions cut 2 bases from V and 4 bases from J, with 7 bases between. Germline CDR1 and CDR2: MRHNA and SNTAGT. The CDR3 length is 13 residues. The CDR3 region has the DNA TGTGCCAGCAGTGACCGGGGATCAGATACGCAGTATTTT. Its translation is CASSDRGSDTQYF.

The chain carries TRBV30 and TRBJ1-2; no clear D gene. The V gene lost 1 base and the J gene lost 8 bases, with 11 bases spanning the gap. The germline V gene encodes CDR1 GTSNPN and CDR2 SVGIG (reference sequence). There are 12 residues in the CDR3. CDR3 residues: CAWSGGERGYTF. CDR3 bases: TGTGCCTGGAGTGGAGGCGAGAGGGGCTACACCTTC.

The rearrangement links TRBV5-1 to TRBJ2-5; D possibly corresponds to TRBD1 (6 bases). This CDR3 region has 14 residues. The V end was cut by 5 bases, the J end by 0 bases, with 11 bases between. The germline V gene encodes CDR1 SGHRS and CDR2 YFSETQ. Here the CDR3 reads CASSSQGDQETQYF. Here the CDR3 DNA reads TGCGCCAGCAGTTCACAGGGAGACCAAGAGACCCAGTACTTC.

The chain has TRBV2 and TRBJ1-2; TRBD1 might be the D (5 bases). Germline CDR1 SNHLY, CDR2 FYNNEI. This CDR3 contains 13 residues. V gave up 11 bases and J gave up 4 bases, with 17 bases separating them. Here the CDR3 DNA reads TGTGCCTCTCGAGGCGGGGCAGGCTATGGCTACACCTTC. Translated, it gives CASRGGAGYGYTF.